This T cell receptor (beta chain) was obtained from a study of T cells in Graves' hyperthyroidism and ophthalmopathy. Study context: At the time of initial diagnosis and before any treatment, peripheral blood was collected.

Trimming took 3 bases from V and 7 from J; bases not matched to a gene: 6. Germline CDR1 reads SQVTM; CDR2 reads ANQGSEA. This CDR3 has 15 residues. There were TCR beta CDR3 regions amplified from RNA transcripts. First-round RT-PCR targeting the TCR CDR3 was performed with the HTBI primer set. TCRdb redid the calling of the multiplex PCR reads with MiXCR, one entry per CDR3 protein. Of 450,000 to 600,000 distinct CDR3 sequences detected, 12% to 15% appear once; the ten largest clones hold approximately 13%. This sequence originates from a woman in her 40s with Graves' hyperthyroidism. Material: blood. The rearrangement links TRBV29-1 to TRBJ2-3; 14 bases are a match to TRBD2. CDR3 region: CSVEGLAGAGNTQYF. The CDR3 DNA is TGCAGCGTTGAGGGACTAGCGGGGGCGGGAAATACGCAGTATTTT.